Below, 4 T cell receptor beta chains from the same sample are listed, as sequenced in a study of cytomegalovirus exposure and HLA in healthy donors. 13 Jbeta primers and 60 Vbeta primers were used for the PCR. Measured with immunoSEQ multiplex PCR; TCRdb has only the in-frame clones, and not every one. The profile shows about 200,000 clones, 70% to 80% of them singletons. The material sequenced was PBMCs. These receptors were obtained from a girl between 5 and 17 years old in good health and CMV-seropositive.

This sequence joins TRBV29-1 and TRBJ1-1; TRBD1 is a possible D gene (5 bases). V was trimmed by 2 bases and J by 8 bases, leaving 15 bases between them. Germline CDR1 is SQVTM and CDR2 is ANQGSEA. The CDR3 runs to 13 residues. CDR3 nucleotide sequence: TGCAGCGTTGAACGGCCCCAGGGCCCGGAAGCTTTCTTT. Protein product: CSVERPQGPEAFF.

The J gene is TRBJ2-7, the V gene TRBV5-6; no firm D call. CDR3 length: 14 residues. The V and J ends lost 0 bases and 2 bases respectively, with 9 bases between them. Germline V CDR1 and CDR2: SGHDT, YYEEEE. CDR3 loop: CASSLAAATYEQYF. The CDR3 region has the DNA TGTGCCAGCAGCTTGGCGGCGGCCACCTACGAGCAGTACTTC.

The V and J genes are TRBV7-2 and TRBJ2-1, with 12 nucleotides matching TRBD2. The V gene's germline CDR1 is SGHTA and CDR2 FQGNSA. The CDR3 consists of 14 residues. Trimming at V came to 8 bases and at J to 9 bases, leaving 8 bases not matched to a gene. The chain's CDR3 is CASGSSGGAGEQFF. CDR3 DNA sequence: TGTGCCAGCGGATCTAGCGGGGGGGCGGGTGAGCAGTTCTTC.

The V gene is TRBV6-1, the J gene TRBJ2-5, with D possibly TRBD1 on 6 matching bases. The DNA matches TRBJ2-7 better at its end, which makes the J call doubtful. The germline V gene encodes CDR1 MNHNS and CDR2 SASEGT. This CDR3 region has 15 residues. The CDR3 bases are TGTGCCAGCAGTGAAGGGACAGTTATCTCCTACGAGCAGTACTTC. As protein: CASSEGTVISYEQYF.